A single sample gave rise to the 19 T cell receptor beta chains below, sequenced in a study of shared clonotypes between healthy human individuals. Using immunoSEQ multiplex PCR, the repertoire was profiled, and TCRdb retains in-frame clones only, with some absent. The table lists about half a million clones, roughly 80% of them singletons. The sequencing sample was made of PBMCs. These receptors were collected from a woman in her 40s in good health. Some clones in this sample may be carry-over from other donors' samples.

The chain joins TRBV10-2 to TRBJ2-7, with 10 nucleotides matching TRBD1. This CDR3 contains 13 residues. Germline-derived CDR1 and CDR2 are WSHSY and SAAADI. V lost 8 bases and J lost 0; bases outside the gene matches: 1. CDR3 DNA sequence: TGCGCCAGCGGGACAGGGGTCTCCTACGAGCAGTACTTC. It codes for CASGTGVSYEQYF.

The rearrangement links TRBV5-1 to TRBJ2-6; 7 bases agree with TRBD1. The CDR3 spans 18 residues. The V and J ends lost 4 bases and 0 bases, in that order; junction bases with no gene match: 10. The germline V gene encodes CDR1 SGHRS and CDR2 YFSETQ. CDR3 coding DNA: TGCGCCAGCAGCCGCAGCGGACAGGCCCGCTCTGGGGCCAACGTCCTGACTTTC. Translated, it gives CASSRSGQARSGANVLTF.

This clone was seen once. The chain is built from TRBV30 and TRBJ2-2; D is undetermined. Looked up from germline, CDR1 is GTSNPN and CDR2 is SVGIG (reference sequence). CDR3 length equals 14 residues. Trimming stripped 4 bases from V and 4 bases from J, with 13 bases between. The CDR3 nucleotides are TGTGCCTGGAAAAGGCTACAGCGCACCGGGGAGCTGTTTTTT. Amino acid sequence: CAWKRLQRTGELFF. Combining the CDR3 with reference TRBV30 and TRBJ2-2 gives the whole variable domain SQTIHQWPATLVQPVGSPLSLECTVEGTSNPNLYWYRQAAGRGLQLLFYSVGIGQISSEVPQNLSASRPQDRQFILSSKKLLLSDSGFYLCAWKRLQRTGELFFGEGSRLTVL.

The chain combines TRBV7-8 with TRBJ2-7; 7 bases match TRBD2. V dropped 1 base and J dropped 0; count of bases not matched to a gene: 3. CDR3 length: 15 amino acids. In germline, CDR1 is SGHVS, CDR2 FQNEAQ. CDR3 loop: CASSLVSSGSYEQYF. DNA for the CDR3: TGTGCCAGCAGCTTAGTTTCTAGCGGCTCCTACGAGCAGTACTTC.

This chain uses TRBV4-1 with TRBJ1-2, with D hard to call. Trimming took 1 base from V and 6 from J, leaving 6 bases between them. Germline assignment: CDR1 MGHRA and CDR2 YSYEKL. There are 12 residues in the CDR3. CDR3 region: CASSQGADGYTF. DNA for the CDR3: TGCGCCAGCAGCCAAGGTGCAGATGGCTACACCTTC.

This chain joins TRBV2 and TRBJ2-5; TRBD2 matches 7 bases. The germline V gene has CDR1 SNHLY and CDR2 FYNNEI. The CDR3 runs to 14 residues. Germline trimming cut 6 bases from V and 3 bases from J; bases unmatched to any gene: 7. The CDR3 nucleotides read TGTGCCAGCAGCGAGGGGAGGGCCGAAGAGACCCAGTACTTC. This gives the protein CASSEGRAEETQYF.

In DNA form, the CDR3 reads TGTGCCAGCAGCCCACAGATCCAAGAGACCCAGTACTTC. The encoded protein is CASSPQIQETQYF. The chain carries TRBV11-2 and TRBJ2-5; D gene ambiguous. The germline V gene has CDR1 SGHAT and CDR2 FQNNGV. Trimming stripped 5 bases from V and 1 base from J, with 8 bases between. This CDR3 is 13 amino acids long.

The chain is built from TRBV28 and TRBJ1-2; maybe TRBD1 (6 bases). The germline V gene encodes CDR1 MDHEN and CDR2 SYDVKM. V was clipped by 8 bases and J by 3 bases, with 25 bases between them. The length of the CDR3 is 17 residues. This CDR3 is CASDGLYLGARDYGYTF. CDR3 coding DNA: TGTGCCAGCGACGGGCTATATTTGGGGGCGCGGGACTATGGCTACACCTTC.

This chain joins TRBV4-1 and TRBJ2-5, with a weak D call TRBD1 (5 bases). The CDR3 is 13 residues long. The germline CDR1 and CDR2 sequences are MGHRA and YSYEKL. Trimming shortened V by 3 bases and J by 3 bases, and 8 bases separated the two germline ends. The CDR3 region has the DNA TGCGCCAGCAGCCACATCAGGGAAGAGACCCAGTACTTC. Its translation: CASSHIREETQYF.

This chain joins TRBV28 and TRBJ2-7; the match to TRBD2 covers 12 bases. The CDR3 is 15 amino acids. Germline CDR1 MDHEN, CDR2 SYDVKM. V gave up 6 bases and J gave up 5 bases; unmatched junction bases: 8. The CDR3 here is CASRQTSGRFHEQYF. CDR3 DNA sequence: TGTGCCAGCAGACAAACTAGCGGGAGGTTCCACGAGCAGTACTTC. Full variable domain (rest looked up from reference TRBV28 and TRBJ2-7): DVKVTQSSRYLVKRTGEKVFLECVQDMDHENMFWYRQDPGLGLRLIYFSYDVKMKEKGDIPEGYSVSREKKERFSLILESASTNQTSMYLCASRQTSGRFHEQYFGPGTRLTVT.

Here the CDR3 reads CASSPSPPSYEQYF. CDR3 in DNA: TGTGCCAGCAGTCCTTCCCCCCCGTCTTACGAGCAGTACTTC. The rearrangement joins TRBV25-1 to TRBJ2-7; no reliable D call. Germline V gene data show CDR1 as MGHDK and CDR2 as SYGVNS. V was pared by 5 bases and J by 4 bases, with 15 bases between. The length of the CDR3 is 14 residues.

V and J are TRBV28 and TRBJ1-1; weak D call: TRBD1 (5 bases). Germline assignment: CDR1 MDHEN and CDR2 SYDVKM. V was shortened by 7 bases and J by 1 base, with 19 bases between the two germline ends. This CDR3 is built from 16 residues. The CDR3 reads CASIGSMGEGNTEAFF. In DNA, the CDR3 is TGTGCCAGCATTGGCTCCATGGGGGAAGGGAACACTGAAGCTTTCTTT.

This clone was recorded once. The CDR3 coding sequence is TGCGCCAGCAAGGGTACTGCTGGACATGAGAACACTGAAGCTTTCTTT. Amino acids: CASKGTAGHENTEAFF. This rearrangement joins TRBV5-1 to TRBJ1-1; tentatively, D is TRBD1 (5 bases). Germline V lookup: CDR1 SGHRS, CDR2 YFSETQ. The CDR3 totals 16 residues. Trimming took 6 bases from V and 1 from J, leaving 19 bases between them.

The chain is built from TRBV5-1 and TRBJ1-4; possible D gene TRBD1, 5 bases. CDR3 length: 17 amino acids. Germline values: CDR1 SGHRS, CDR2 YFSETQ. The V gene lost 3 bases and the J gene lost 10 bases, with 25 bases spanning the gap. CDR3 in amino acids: CASSSVTTGIGGGKLFF. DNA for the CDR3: TGCGCCAGCAGCTCAGTCACAACCGGGATCGGGGGTGGAAAACTGTTTTTT.

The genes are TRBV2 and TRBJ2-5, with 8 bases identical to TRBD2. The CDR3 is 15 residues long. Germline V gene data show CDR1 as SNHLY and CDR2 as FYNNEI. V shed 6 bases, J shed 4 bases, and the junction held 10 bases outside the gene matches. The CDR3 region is CASRSGGSRAETQYF. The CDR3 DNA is TGTGCCAGCAGAAGCGGGGGATCGAGGGCAGAGACCCAGTACTTC. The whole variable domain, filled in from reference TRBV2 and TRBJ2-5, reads EPEVTQTPSHQVTQMGQEVILRCVPISNHLYFYWYRQILGQKVEFLVSFYNNEISEKSEIFDDQFSVERPDGSNFTLKIRSTKLEDSAMYFCASRSGGSRAETQYFGPGTRLLVL.

CDR3 sequence (DNA): TGTGCCATCAGTGAAACCGGGACTAGCCCTCGAAATGAGCAGTTCTTC. This sequence encodes CAISETGTSPRNEQFF. The chain uses TRBV10-3 and TRBJ2-1, with 9 bases fitting TRBD2. Looked up from germline, CDR1 is ENHRY and CDR2 is SYGVKD. The CDR3 contains 16 residues. V trimming: 3 bases; J trimming: 7 bases; junction bases outside the gene matches: 10.

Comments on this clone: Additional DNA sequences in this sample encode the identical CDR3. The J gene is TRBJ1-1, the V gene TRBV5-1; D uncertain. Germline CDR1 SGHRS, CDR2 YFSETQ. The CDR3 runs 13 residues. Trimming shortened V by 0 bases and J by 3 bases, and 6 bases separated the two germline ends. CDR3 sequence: CASSLDGYTEAFF. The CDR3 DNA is TGCGCCAGCAGCTTGGACGGGTACACTGAAGCTTTCTTT.

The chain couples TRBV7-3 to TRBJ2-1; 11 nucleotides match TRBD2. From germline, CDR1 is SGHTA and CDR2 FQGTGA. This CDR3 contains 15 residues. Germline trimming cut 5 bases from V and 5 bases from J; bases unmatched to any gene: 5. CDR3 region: CASSPRLAGNNEQFF. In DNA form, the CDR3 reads TGTGCCAGCAGCCCACGACTAGCGGGAAACAATGAGCAGTTCTTC.

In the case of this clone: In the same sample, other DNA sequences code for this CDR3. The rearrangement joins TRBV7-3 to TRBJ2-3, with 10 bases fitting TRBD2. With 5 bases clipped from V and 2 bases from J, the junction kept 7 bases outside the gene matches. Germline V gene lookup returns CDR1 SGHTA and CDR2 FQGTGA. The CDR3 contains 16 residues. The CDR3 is CASSLGLAEITDTQYF. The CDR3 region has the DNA TGTGCCAGCAGCCTCGGACTAGCGGAAATCACAGATACGCAGTATTTT.